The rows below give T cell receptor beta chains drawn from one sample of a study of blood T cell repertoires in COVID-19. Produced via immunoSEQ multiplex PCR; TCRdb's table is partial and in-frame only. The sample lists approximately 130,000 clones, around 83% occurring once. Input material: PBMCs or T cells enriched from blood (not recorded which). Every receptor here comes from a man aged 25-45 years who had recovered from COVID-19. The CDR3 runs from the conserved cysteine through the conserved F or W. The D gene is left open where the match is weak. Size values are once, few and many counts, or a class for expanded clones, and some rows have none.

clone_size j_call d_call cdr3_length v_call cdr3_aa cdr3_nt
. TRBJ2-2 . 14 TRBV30 CAWTLHGNTGELFF TGTGCCTGGACACTCCACGGGAACACCGGGGAGCTGTTTTTT
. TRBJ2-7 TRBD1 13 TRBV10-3 CAISEQGTYEQYF TGTGCCATCAGTGAACAGGGGACCTACGAGCAGTACTTC
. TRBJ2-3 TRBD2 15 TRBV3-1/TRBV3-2 CASSQEARGADTQYF TGTGCCAGCAGCCAAGAAGCCCGGGGGGCAGATACGCAGTATTTT
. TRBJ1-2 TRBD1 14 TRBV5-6 CASSLVEGAYGYTF TGTGCCAGCAGCTTGGTTGAGGGGGCCTACGGCTACACCTTC
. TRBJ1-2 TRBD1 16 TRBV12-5 CASGLVTGQGARGYTF TGTGCTAGTGGTTTGGTAACGGGACAGGGGGCGCGTGGCTACACCTTC
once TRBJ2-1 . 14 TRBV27 CASSRYPGPNEQFF TGTGCCAGCAGTAGATATCCGGGTCCGAATGAGCAGTTCTTC
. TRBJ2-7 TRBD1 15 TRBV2 CASSEDGLDRDEQYF TGTGCCAGCAGTGAAGACGGGCTCGACAGGGACGAGCAGTACTTC
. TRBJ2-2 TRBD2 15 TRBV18 CASSRLAGHTGELFF TGTGCCAGCTCACGGCTAGCGGGACACACCGGGGAGCTGTTTTTT
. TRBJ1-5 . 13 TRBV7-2 CASSFRDNQPQHF TGTGCCAGCAGCTTTCGGGATAATCAGCCCCAGCATTTT
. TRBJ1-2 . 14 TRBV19 CASSISGSDYGYTF TGTGCCAGTAGTATCTCAGGGTCGGACTATGGCTACACCTTC
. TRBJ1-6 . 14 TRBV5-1 CASSSGLYNSPLHF TGCGCCAGCAGCTCGGGACTGTATAATTCACCCCTCCACTTT
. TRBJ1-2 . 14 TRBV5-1 CASSFEAGSAGYTF TGCGCCAGCAGCTTTGAAGCAGGGTCAGCTGGCTACACCTTC
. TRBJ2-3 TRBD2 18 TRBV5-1 CASSRLAGASPSTDTQYF TGCGCCAGCAGCCGACTAGCGGGGGCGTCCCCTAGCACAGATACGCAGTATTTT
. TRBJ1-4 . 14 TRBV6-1 CASSEEPGFGKLFF TGTGCCAGCAGTGAAGAACCGGGGTTCGGAAAACTGTTTTTT
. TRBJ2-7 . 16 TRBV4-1 CASSQDPNALSYEQYF TGCGCCAGCAGCCAAGATCCTAACGCCCTATCCTACGAGCAGTACTTC
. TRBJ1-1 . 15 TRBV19 CASSIGGHMNTEAFF TGTGCCAGTAGTATAGGCGGGCACATGAACACTGAAGCTTTCTTT
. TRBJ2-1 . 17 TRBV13 CASSMFRGAPHYNEQFF TGTGCCAGCAGCATGTTCCGGGGAGCTCCGCACTACAATGAGCAGTTCTTC
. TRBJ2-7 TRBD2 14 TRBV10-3 CAIRGLAGGDEQYF TGTGCCATCAGGGGACTAGCGGGAGGCGACGAGCAGTACTTC